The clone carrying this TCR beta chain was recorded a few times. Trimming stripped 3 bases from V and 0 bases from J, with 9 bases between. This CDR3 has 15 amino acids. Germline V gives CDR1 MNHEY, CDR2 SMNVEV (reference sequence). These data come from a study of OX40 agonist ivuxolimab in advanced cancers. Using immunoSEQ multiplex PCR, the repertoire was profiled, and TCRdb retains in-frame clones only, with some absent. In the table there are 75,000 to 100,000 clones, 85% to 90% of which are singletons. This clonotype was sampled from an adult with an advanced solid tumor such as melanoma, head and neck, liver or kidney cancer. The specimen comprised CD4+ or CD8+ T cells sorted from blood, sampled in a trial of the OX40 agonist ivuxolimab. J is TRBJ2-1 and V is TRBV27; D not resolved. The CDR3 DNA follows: TGTGCCAGCAGTTTGTCCTTGAACTCCTACAATGAGCAGTTCTTC. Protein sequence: CASSLSLNSYNEQFF.